This entry lists 12 T cell receptor beta chains sequenced from one sample in a study of PD-1 blockade in mismatch repair-deficient tumors. These receptors' antigens are unknown. Method: immunoSEQ multiplex PCR; TCRdb's copy keeps in-frame clones and lacks some. In the table there are some 10,000 clones, approximately 90% of which are singletons. Time point meaning: approximately ten-day in vitro stimulation with candidate neoantigen peptide 3. The sequences come from cells cultured in vitro, collected from a patient treated with pembrolizumab. The source of these receptors is an adult with mismatch repair-deficient cancer.

The chain employs TRBV15 and TRBJ1-1; the match to TRBD1 covers 7 bases. This CDR3 is 14 amino acids long. Trimming at V came to 2 bases and at J to 4 bases, leaving 4 bases not matched to a gene. Germline-derived CDR1 and CDR2 are LNHNV and YYDKDF (reference sequence). CDR3 sequence reads: CATSRPTGATEAFF. In DNA, the CDR3 is TGTGCCACCAGCAGACCCACAGGGGCCACTGAAGCTTTCTTT.

V is TRBV5-1 and J is TRBJ2-3; D uncertain. This CDR3 is built from 15 residues. Trimming cost V 1 base and J 0 bases, with 9 bases left between them. Germline V gene data show CDR1 as SGHRS and CDR2 as YFSETQ. The CDR3 coding sequence is TGCGCCAGCAGCTTGAACGGCGCTAGCACAGATACGCAGTATTTT. Residues: CASSLNGASTDTQYF. Using reference TRBV5-1 and TRBJ2-3 for the parts outside the CDR3, the full variable domain is KAGVTQTPRYLIKTRGQQVTLSCSPISGHRSVSWYQQTPGQGLQFLFEYFSETQRNKGNFPGRFSGRQFSNSRSEMNVSTLELGDSALYLCASSLNGASTDTQYFGPGTRLTVL.

The chain recombines TRBV29-1 with TRBJ1-2, with TRBD1 as a possible D gene (5 bases). The germline V and J ends were trimmed by 7 bases and 4 bases, with 13 bases remaining between them. Germline values: CDR1 SQVTM, CDR2 ANQGSEA. CDR3 length: 12 amino acids. In DNA form, the CDR3 reads TGCAGCGCCGAGTGGGGCAGCTATGGCTACACCTTC. Protein: CSAEWGSYGYTF.

The V gene is TRBV11-1, the J gene TRBJ2-2, with D maybe TRBD1 (5 bases). V was pared by 3 bases and J by 6 bases, with 17 bases between. In germline, CDR1 is SGHAT, CDR2 FQDESV (reference sequence). The CDR3 is made up of 16 amino acids. The CDR3 DNA reads as TGTGCCAGCAGCTTGGTTTCCCAGGGCATCCCCGGGGAGCTGTTTTTT. Amino acids: CASSLVSQGIPGELFF.

V is TRBV4-1 and J is TRBJ2-7, with 10 bases aligning to TRBD1. The CDR3 is 18 amino acids. The germline gives CDR1 MGHRA, CDR2 YSYEKL. V was pared by 2 bases and J by 0 bases, with 10 bases of the junction left unmatched. The CDR3 nucleotides are TGCGCCAGCAGCCAACCCGGATTGGGACAGGGGACCTCCTACGAGCAGTACTTC. It encodes CASSQPGLGQGTSYEQYF.

This clone was seen once. V gene TRBV6-4 combines with J gene TRBJ2-5; D not certain. The germline CDR1 and CDR2 sequences are MRHNA and SNTAGT. The V gene lost 0 bases and the J gene lost 5 bases, with 4 bases spanning the gap. CDR3 length equals 12 residues. CDR3 sequence: CASSDSCETQYF. The CDR3 DNA follows: TGTGCCAGCAGTGACTCCTGCGAGACCCAGTACTTC.

The count of this clone is one. V and J are TRBV18 and TRBJ1-4; D gene unclear. Germline assignment: CDR1 KGHSH and CDR2 LQKENI. Trimming removed 6 bases at V and 6 bases at J, with 20 bases between. This CDR3 region has 16 residues. For the CDR3, the DNA is TGTGCCAGCTCGCAAAGGACGGGCCCGTTGGATGAAAAACTGTTTTTT. Protein product: CASSQRTGPLDEKLFF.

The chain is built from TRBV7-2 and TRBJ2-1; TRBD2 agrees at 8 bases. CDR1 and CDR2 from the germline V gene are SGHTA and FQGNSA. This CDR3 region has 17 residues. V trimming: 1 base; J trimming: 9 bases; junction bases outside the gene matches: 14. CDR3 residues: CASSLGRRGLVFPEQFF. The CDR3 DNA reads TGTGCCAGCAGCTTAGGCCGTAGGGGACTAGTCTTTCCTGAGCAGTTCTTC.

The chain is built from TRBV19 and TRBJ2-7; no firm D call. Germline CDR1 LNHDA, CDR2 SQIVND (reference sequence). Trimming removed 5 bases at V and 3 bases at J, with 5 bases between. The CDR3 spans 11 residues. In nucleotides, the CDR3 is TGTGCCAGTAGTGGATTCTACGAGCAGTACTTC. Its translation: CASSGFYEQYF.

The V and J genes are TRBV7-9 and TRBJ2-7; D might be TRBD1 (7 bases). Trimming stripped 6 bases from V and 6 bases from J, with 21 bases between. CDR3 length equals 15 residues. CDR1 and CDR2 from the germline V gene are SEHNR and FQNEAQ (reference sequence). The CDR3 DNA reads TGTGCCAGCAGTCCACCCGCGACAGGGAGGAGCGAGCAGTACTTC. Its translation: CASSPPATGRSEQYF.

The chain carries TRBV5-4 and TRBJ2-1; 7 bases are a match to TRBD2. The CDR3 has 16 amino acids. The germline CDR1 and CDR2 sequences are SGHNT and YYREEE (reference sequence). The trim removed 4 bases at V and 3 bases at J, leaving 10 bases unmatched. DNA of the CDR3: TGTGCCAGCAGCCCGGCAGTGGCTAGCGGCTACAATGAGCAGTTCTTC. As protein: CASSPAVASGYNEQFF.

The chain combines TRBV11-1 with TRBJ2-2; D unresolved. CDR1 SGHAT and CDR2 FQDESV come from the germline V gene (reference sequence). This CDR3 comprises 15 residues. Trimming shortened V by 2 bases and J by 1 base, and 8 bases separated the two germline ends. The CDR3 DNA is TGTGCCAGCAGCTTACTCCCAGGGAACACCGGGGAGCTGTTTTTT. This sequence encodes CASSLLPGNTGELFF.